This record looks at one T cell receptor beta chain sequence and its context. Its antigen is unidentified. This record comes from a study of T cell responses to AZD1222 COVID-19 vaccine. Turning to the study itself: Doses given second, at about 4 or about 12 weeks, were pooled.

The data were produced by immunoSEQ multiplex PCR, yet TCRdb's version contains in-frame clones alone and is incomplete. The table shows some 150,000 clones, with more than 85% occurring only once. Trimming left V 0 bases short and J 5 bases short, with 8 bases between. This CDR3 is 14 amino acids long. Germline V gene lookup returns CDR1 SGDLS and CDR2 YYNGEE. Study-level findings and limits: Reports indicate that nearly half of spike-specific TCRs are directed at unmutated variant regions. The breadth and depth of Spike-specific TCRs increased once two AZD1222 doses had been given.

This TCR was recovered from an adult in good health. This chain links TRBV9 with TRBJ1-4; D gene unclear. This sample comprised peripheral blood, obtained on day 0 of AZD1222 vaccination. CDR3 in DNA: TGTGCCAGCAGCGTAGGGAGGGAGAATGAAAAACTGTTTTTT. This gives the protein CASSVGRENEKLFF.